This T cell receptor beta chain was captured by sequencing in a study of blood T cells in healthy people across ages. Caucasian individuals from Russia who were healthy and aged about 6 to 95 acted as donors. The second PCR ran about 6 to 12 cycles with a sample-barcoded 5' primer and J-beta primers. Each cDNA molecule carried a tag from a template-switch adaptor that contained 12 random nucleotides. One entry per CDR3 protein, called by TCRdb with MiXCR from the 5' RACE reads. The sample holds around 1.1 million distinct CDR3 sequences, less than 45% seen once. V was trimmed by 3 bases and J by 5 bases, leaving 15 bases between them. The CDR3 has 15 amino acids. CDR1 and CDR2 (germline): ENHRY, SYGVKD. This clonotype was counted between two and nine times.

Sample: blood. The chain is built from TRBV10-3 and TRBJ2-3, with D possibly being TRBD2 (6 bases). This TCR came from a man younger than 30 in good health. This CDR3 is CAISDGDGGLDTQYF. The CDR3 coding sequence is TGTGCCATCAGTGACGGAGACGGGGGTTTAGATACGCAGTATTTT.